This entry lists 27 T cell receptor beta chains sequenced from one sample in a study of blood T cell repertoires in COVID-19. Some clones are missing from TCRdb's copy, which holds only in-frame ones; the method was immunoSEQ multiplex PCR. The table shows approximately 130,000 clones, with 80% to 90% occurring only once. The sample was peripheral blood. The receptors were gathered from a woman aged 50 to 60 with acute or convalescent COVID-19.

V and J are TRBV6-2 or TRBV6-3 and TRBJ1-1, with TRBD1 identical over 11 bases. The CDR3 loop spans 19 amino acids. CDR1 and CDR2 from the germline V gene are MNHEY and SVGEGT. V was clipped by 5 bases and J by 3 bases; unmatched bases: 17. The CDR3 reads CASSLPRTGGNWAYTEAFF. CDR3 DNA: TGTGCCAGCAGTCTACCCCGGACAGGGGGCAATTGGGCCTACACTGAAGCTTTCTTT.

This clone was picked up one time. The CDR3 DNA sequence: TGTGCCGGCCCACTGGAAGGGGGAAATCAGCCCCAGCATTTT. Protein sequence: CAGPLEGGNQPQHF. The chain is built from TRBV7-3 and TRBJ1-5, with a possible D match to TRBD1 (6 bases). The CDR3 has 14 residues. V was cut by 11 bases and J by 4 bases, with 18 bases left in between. The germline gives CDR1 SGHTA, CDR2 FQGTGA.

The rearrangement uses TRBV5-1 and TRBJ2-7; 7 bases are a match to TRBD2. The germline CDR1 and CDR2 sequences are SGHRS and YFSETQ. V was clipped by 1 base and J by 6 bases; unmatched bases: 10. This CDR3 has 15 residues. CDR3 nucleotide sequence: TGCGCCAGCAGCTTGTCGGGGGAGGGCCGAATCGAGCAGTACTTC. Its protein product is CASSLSGEGRIEQYF.

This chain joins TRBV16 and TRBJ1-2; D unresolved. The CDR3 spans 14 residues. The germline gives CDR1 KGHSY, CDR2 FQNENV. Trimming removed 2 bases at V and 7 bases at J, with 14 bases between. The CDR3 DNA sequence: TGTGCCAGCAGCCAAGGCGGCAGCCGACCTGGCTACACCTTC. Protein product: CASSQGGSRPGYTF.

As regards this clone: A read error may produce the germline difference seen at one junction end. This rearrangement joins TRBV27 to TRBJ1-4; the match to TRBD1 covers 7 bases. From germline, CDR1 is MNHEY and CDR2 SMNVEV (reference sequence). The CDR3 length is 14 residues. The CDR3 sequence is CASSISGGDEKLFF. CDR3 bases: TGTGCCAGCAGTATATCAGGGGGGGATGAAAAACTGTTTTTT.

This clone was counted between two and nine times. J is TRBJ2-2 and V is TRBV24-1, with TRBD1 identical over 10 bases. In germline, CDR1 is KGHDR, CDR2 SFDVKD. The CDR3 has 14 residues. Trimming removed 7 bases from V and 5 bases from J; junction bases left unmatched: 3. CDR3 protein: CATSRQGATGELFF. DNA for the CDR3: TGTGCCACCAGCAGACAGGGGGCTACCGGGGAGCTGTTTTTT.

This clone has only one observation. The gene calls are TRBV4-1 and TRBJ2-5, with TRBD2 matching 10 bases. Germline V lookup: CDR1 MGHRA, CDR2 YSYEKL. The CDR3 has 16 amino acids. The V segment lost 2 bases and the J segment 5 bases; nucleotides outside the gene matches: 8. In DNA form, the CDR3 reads TGCGCCAGCAGCCAATACCGCGATAGCGGGAGGGAGACCCAGTACTTC. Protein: CASSQYRDSGRETQYF.

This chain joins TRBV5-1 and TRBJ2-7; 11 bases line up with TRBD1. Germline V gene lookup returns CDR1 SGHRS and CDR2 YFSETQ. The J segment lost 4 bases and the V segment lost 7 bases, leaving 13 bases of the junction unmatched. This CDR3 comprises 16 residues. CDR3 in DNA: TGCGCCAGCGCCTTATCTTCGGGACAGGGGGTTTACGAGCAGTACTTC. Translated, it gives CASALSSGQGVYEQYF.

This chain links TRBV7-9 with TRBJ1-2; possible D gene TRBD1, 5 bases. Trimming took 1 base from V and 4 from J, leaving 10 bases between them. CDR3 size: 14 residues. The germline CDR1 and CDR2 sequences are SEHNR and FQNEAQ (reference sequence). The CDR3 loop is CASSLDETVYGYTF. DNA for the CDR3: TGTGCCAGCAGCTTAGACGAGACAGTCTATGGCTACACCTTC.

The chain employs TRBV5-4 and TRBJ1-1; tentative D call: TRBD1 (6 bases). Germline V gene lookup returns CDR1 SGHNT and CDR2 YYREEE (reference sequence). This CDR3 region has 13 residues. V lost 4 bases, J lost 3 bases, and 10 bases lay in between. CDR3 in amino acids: CASSPAGDTEAFF. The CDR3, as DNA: TGTGCCAGCAGCCCCGCAGGGGACACTGAAGCTTTCTTT.

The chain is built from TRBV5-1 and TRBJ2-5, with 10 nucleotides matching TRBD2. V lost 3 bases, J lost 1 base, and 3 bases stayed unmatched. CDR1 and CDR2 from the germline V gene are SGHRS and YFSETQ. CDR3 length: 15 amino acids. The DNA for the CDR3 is TGCGCCAGCAGCTGGACTAGCGGCCCCCAAGAGACCCAGTACTTC. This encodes CASSWTSGPQETQYF.

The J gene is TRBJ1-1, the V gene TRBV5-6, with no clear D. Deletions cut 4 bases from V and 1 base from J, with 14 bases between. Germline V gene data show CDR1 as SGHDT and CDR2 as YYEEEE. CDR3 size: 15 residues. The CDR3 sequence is CASSPGLRRNTEAFF. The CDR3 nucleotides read TGTGCCAGCAGCCCGGGTCTTCGAAGGAACACTGAAGCTTTCTTT.

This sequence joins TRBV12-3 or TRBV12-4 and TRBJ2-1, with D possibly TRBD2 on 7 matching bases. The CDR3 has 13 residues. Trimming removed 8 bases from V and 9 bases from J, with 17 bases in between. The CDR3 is CASSKGGGSEQFF. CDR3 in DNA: TGTGCCAGCTCTAAGGGGGGCGGGAGTGAGCAGTTCTTC.

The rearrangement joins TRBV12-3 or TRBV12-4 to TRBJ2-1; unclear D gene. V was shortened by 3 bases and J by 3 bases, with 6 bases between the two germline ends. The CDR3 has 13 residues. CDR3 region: CASSFRFYNEQFF. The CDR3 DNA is TGTGCCAGCAGTTTCCGTTTCTACAATGAGCAGTTCTTC.

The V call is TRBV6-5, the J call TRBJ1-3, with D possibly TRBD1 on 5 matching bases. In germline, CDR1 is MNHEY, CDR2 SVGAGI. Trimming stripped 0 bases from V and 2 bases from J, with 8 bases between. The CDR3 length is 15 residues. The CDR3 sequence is CASSYSVGPGNTIYF. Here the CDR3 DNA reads TGTGCCAGCAGTTACTCAGTGGGGCCTGGAAACACCATATATTTT.

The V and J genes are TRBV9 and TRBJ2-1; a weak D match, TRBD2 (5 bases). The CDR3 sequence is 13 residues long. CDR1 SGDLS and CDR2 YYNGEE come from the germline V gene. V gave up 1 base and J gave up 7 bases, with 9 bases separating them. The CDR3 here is CASSVLGGNEQFF. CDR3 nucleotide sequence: TGTGCCAGCAGCGTATTGGGCGGGAATGAGCAGTTCTTC.

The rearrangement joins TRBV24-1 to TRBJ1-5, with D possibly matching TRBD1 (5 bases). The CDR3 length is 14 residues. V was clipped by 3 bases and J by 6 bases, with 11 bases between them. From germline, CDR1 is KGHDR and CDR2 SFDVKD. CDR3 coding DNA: TGTGCCACCAGTGATAAGGGGTACGGTCAGCCCCAGCATTTT. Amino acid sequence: CATSDKGYGQPQHF.

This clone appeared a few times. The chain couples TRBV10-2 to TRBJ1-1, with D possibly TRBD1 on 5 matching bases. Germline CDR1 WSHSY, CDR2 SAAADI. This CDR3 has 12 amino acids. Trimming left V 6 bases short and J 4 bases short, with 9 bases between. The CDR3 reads CASRQGVTEAFF. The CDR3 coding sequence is TGCGCCAGCAGGCAAGGGGTCACTGAAGCTTTCTTT.

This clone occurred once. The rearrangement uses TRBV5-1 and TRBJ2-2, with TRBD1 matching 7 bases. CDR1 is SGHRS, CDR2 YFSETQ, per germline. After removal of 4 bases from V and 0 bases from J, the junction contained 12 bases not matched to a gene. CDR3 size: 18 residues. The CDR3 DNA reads TGCGCCAGCAGCCCGCGAGGACTGGACAGGACGAACACCGGGGAGCTGTTTTTT. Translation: CASSPRGLDRTNTGELFF.

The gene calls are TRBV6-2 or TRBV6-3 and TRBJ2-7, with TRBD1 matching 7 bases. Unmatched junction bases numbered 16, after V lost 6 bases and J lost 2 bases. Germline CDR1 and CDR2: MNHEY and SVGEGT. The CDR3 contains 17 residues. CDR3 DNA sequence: TGTGCCAGCAGCCGACCCCTGGACAGGACCATAACCTACGAGCAGTACTTC. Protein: CASSRPLDRTITYEQYF.

The CDR3 DNA reads TGTGCCAGTAGTAACAGTGGGGCCGAAGCTTTCTTT. It yields the protein CASSNSGAEAFF. The chain employs TRBV19 and TRBJ1-1, with a tentative D call TRBD1 (5 bases). The V end lost 4 bases, the J end lost 8 bases, and 11 bases lay between the germline ends. The CDR3 has 12 amino acids. Germline-derived CDR1 and CDR2 are LNHDA and SQIVND (reference sequence).

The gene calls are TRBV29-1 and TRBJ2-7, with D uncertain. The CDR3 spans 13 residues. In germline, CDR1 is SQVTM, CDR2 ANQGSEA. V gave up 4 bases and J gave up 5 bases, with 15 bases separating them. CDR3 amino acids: CSVGPDSIHEQYF. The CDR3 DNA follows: TGCAGCGTTGGCCCCGACTCGATCCACGAGCAGTACTTC.

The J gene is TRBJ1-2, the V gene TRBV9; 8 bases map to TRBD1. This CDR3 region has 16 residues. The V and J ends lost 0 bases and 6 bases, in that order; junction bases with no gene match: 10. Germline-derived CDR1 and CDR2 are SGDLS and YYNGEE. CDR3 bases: TGTGCCAGCAGCGTAGCCCCCGGACAGGGTGGGCATGGCTACACCTTC. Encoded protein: CASSVAPGQGGHGYTF.

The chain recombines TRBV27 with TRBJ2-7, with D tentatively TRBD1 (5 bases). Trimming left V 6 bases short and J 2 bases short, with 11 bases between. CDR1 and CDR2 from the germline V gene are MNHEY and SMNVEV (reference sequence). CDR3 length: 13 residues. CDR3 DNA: TGTGCCAGCAGGGGCTCAGGGACCTACGAGCAGTACTTC. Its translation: CASRGSGTYEQYF.

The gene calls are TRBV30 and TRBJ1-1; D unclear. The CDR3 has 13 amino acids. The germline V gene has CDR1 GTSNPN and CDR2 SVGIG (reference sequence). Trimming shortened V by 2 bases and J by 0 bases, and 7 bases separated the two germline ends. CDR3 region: CAWSTGMNTEAFF. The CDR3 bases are TGTGCCTGGAGTACCGGGATGAACACTGAAGCTTTCTTT.

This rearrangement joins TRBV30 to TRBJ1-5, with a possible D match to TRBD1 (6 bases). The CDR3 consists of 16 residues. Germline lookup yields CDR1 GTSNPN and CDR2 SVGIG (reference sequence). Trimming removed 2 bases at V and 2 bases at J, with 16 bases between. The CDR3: CAWSSGGSNGNQPQHF. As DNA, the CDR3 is TGTGCCTGGAGTTCGGGGGGCTCGAATGGCAATCAGCCCCAGCATTTT.

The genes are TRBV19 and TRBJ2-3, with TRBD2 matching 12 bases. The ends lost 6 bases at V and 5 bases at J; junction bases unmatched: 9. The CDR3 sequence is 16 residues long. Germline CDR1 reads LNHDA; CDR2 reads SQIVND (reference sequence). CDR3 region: CASSERLAGDGDTQYF. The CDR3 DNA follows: TGTGCCAGTAGCGAAAGACTAGCGGGGGATGGAGATACGCAGTATTTT.